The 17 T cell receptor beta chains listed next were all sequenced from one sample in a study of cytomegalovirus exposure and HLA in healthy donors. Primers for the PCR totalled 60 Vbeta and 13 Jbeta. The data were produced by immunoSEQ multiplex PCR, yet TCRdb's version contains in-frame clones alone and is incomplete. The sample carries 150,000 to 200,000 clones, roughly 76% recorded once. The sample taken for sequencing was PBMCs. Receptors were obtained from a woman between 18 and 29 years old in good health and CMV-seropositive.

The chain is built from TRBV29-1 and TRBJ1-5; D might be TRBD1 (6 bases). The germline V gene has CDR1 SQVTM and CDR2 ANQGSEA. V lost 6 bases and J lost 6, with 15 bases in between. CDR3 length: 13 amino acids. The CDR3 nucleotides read TGCAGCGTCTCAAACAGGGCTAGTCAGCCCCAGCATTTT. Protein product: CSVSNRASQPQHF.

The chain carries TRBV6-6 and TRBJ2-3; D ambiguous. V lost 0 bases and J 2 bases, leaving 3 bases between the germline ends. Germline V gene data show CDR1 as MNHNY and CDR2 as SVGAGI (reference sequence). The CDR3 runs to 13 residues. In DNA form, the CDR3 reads TGTGCCAGCAGTTACTCTAACACAGATACGCAGTATTTT. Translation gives CASSYSNTDTQYF.

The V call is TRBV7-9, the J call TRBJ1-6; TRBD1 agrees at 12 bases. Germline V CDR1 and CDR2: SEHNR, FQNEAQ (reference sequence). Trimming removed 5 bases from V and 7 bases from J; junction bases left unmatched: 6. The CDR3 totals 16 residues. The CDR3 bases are TGTGCCAGCAGCCCAGGGACAGGGGGCCCGAATTCACCCCTCCACTTT. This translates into CASSPGTGGPNSPLHF. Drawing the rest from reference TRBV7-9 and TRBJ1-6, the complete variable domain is DTGVSQNPRHKITKRGQNVTFRCDPISEHNRLYWYRQTLGQGPEFLTYFQNEAQLEKSRLLSDRFSAERPKGSFSTLEIQRTEQGDSAMYLCASSPGTGGPNSPLHFGNGTRLTVT.

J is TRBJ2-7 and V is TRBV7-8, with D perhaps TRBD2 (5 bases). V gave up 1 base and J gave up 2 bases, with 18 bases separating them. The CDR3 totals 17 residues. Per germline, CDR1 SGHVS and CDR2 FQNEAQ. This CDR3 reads CASSLVEVPVGAYEQYF. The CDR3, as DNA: TGTGCCAGCAGCTTAGTAGAAGTCCCGGTCGGGGCCTACGAGCAGTACTTC.

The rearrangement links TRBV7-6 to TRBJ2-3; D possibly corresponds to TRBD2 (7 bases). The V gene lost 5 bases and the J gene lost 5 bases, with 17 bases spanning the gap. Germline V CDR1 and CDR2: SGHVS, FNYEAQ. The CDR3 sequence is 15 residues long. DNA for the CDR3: TGTGCCAGCAGCCCTGCTGGGGGGGGCGTAGATACGCAGTATTTT. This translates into CASSPAGGGVDTQYF.

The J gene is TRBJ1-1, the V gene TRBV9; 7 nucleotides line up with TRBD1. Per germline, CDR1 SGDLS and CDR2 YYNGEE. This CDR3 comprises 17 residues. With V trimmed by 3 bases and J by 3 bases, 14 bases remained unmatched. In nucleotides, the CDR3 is TGTGCCAGCAGCGAGGGGGCAGCCAGCAGAATGGACACTGAAGCTTTCTTT. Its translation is CASSEGAASRMDTEAFF.

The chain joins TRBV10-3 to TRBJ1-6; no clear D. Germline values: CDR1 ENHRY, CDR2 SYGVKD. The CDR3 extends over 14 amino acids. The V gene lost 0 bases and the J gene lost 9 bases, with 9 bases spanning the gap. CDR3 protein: CAISESPEFSPLHF. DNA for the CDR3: TGTGCCATCAGTGAGTCTCCCGAGTTTTCACCCCTCCACTTT.

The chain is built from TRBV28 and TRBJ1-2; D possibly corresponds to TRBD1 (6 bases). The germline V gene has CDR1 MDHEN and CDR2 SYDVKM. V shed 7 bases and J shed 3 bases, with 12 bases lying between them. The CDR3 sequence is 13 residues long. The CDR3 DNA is TGTGCCAGCACCCAAGGACAGCACTATGGCTACACCTTC. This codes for CASTQGQHYGYTF.

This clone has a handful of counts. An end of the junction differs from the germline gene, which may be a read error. The DNA of the CDR3 is TGTGCCAGCGGCGTAGACGGGGGATCGGAGACCCAGTACTTC. Its protein product is CASGVDGGSETQYF. The rearrangement links TRBV9 to TRBJ2-5, with a tentative D call TRBD2 (6 bases). The CDR3 is 14 residues long. The germline CDR1 and CDR2 sequences are SGDLS and YYNGEE.

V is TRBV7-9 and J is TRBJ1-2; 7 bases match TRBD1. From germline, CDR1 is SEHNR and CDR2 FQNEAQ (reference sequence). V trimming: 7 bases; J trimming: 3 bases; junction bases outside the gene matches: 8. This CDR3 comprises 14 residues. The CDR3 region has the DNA TGTGCCAGCACCAATACCCAGGGGGACTATGGCTACACCTTC. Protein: CASTNTQGDYGYTF. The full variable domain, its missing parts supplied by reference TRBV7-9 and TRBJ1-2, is DTGVSQNPRHKITKRGQNVTFRCDPISEHNRLYWYRQTLGQGPEFLTYFQNEAQLEKSRLLSDRFSAERPKGSFSTLEIQRTEQGDSAMYLCASTNTQGDYGYTFGSGTRLTVV.

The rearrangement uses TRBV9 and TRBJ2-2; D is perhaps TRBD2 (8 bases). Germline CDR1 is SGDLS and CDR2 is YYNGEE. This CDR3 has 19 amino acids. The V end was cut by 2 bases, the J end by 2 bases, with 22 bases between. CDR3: CASSVNPGGAGGNTGELFF. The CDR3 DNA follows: TGTGCCAGCAGCGTCAACCCGGGGGGGGCAGGGGGTAACACCGGGGAGCTGTTTTTT.

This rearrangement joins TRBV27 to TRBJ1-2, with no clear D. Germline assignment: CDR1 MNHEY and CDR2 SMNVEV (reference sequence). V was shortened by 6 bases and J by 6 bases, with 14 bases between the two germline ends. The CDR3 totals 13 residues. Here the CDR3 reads CASSYSPVNGYTF. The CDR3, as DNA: TGTGCCAGCAGCTATAGTCCGGTAAATGGCTACACCTTC.

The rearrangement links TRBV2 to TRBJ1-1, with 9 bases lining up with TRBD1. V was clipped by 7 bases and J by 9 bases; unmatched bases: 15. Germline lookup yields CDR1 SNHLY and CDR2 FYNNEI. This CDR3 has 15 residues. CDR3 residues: CASIRTSGDRVKAFF. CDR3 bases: TGTGCCAGCATACGGACTAGTGGGGACAGGGTGAAAGCTTTCTTT.

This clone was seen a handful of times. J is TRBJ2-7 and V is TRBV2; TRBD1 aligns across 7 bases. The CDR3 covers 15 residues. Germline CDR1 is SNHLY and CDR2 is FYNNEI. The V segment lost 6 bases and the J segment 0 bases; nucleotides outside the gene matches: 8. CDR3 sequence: CASRLQGLGSYEQYF. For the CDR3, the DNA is TGTGCCAGCAGGTTACAGGGGCTAGGCTCCTACGAGCAGTACTTC.

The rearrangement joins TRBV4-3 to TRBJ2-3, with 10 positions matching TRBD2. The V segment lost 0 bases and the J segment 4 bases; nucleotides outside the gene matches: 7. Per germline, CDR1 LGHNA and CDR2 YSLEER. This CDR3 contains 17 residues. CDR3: CASSQDGAGGRADTQYF. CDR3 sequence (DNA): TGCGCCAGCAGCCAAGATGGAGCGGGGGGGCGAGCAGATACGCAGTATTTT.

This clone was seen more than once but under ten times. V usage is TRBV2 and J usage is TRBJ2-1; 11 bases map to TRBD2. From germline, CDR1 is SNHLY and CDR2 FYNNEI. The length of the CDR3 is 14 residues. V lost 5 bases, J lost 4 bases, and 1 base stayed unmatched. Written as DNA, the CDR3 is TGTGCCAGCAGTTGGACTAGCGGGTACAATGAGCAGTTCTTC. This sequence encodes CASSWTSGYNEQFF.

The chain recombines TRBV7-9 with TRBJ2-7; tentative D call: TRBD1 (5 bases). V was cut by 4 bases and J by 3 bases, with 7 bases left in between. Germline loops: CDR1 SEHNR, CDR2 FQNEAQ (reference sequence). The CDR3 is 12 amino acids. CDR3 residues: CASSYQGYEQYF. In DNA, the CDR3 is TGTGCCAGCAGCTACCAGGGCTACGAGCAGTACTTC. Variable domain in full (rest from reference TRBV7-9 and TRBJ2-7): DTGVSQNPRHKITKRGQNVTFRCDPISEHNRLYWYRQTLGQGPEFLTYFQNEAQLEKSRLLSDRFSAERPKGSFSTLEIQRTEQGDSAMYLCASSYQGYEQYFGPGTRLTVT.